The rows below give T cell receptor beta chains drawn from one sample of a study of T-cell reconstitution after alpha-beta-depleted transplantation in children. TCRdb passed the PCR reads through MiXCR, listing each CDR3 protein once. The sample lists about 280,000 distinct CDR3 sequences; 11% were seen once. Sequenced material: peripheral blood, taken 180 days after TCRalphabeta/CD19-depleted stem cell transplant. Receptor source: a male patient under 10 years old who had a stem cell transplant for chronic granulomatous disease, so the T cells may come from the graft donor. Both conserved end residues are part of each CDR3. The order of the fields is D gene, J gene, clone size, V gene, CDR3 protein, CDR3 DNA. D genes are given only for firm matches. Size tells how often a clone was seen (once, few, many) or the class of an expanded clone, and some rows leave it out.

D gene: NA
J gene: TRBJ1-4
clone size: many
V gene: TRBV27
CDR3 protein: CASSFWSATRNEKLFF
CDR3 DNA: TGTGCCAGCAGTTTTTGGTCAGCAACGAGGAATGAAAAACTGTTTTTT

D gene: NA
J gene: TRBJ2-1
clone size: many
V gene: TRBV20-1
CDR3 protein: CSARGLGAVFNEQFF
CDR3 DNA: TGCAGTGCTAGAGGGCTGGGGGCGGTATTCAATGAGCAGTTCTTC

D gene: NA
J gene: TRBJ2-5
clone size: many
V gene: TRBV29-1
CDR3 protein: CSVAVDRGGKTQYF
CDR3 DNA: TGCAGCGTTGCAGTCGACAGGGGAGGGAAGACCCAGTACTTC

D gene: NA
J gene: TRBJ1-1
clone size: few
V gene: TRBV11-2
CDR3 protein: CASSLGSRYTEAFF
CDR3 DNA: TGTGCCAGCAGCTTAGGGAGTAGGTACACTGAAGCTTTCTTT

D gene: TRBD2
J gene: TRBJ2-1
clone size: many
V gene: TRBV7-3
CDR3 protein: CASSPGDYLSYNEQFF
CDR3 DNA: TGTGCCAGCAGCCCTGGGGACTACCTCAGTTACAATGAGCAGTTCTTC

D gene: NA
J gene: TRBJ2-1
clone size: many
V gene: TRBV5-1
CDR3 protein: CASSFVRGVNNEQFF
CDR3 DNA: TGCGCCAGCAGCTTCGTCAGGGGTGTTAACAATGAGCAGTTCTTC

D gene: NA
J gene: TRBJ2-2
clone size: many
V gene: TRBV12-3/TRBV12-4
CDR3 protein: CASSPWTVFGNTGELFF
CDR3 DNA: TGTGCCAGCAGTCCCTGGACAGTTTTTGGCAACACCGGGGAGCTGTTTTTT

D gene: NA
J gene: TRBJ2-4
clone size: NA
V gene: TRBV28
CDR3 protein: CASSSGFRAKNIQYF
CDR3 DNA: TGTGCCAGCAGTTCGGGTTTTAGAGCCAAAAACATTCAGTACTTC

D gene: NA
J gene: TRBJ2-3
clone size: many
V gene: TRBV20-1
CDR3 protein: CSPGWRFTDTQYF
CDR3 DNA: TGCAGTCCGGGGTGGCGTTTCACAGATACGCAGTATTTT

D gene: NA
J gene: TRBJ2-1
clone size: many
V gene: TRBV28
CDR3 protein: CASTPIDYNEQFF
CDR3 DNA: TGTGCCAGCACTCCGATAGATTACAATGAGCAGTTCTTC

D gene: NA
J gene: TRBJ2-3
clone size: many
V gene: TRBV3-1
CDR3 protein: CASSQDKNTQYF
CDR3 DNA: TGTGCCAGCAGCCAAGATAAGAATACGCAGTATTTT

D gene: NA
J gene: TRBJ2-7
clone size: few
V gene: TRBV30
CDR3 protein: CAWSVTGREQYF
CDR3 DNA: TGTGCCTGGAGTGTAACCGGTCGGGAGCAGTACTTC

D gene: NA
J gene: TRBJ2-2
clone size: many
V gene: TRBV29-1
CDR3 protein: CSATPMGRNTGELFF
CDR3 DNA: TGCAGCGCCACCCCTATGGGGCGCAACACCGGGGAGCTGTTTTTT

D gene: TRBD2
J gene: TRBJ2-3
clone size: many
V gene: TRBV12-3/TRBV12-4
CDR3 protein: CASSTTGGADTQYF
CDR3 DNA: TGTGCCAGCAGCACCACGGGGGGGGCAGATACGCAGTATTTT

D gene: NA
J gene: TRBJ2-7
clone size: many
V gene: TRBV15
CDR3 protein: CATSSDRSSYEQYF
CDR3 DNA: TGTGCCACCAGCAGCGACAGGAGCTCCTACGAGCAGTACTTC

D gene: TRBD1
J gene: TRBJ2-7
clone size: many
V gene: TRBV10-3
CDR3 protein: CAISMGQGQQYF
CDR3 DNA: TGTGCCATCAGTATGGGACAGGGGCAGCAGTACTTC

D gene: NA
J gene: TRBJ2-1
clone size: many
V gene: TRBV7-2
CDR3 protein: CASSLDGVGSHPLQFF
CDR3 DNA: TGTGCCAGCAGCTTAGATGGCGTCGGTTCCCACCCCCTGCAGTTCTTC

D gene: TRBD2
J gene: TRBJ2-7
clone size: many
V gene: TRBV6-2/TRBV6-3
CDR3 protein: CASSYSPGLALEQYF
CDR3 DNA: TGTGCCAGCAGTTATAGCCCGGGACTAGCCCTCGAGCAGTACTTC

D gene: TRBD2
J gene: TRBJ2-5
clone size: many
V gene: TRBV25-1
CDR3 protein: CASSESGLAVQETQYF
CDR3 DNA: TGTGCCAGCAGTGAATCCGGCCTAGCGGTACAAGAGACCCAGTACTTC

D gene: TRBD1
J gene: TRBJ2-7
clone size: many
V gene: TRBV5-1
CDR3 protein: CASSWDRGRYEQYF
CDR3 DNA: TGCGCCAGCAGCTGGGACAGGGGGCGCTACGAGCAGTACTTC

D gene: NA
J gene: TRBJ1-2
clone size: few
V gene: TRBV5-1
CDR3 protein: CASSDGAATNYGYTF
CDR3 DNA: TGCGCCAGCAGCGATGGGGCAGCTACTAACTATGGCTACACCTTC

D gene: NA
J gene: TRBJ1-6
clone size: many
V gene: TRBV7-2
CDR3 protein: CASSLVTGGNSPLHF
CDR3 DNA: TGTGCCAGCAGCTTAGTGACAGGCGGGAATTCACCCCTCCACTTT

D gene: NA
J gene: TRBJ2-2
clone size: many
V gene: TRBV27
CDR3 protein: CASTSGTPTGELFF
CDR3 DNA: TGTGCCAGCACGTCCGGGACTCCGACCGGGGAGCTGTTTTTT

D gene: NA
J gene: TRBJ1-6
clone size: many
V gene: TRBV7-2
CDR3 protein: CASREGVWDNSPLHF
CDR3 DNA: TGTGCCAGCAGGGAGGGTGTTTGGGATAATTCACCCCTCCACTTT

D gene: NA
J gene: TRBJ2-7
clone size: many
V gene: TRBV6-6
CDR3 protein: CASSAGQTVGNF
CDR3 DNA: TGTGCCAGCAGTGCCGGACAGACCGTGGGGAACTTC

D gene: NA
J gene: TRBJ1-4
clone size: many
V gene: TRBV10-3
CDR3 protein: CAISGGVREKLFF
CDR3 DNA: TGTGCCATCAGTGGGGGGGTCCGGGAAAAACTGTTTTTT

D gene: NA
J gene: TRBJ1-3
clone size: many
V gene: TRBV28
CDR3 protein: CASRRDSSPGNTIYF
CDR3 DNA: TGTGCCAGCAGAAGAGACAGTTCCCCTGGAAACACCATATATTTT

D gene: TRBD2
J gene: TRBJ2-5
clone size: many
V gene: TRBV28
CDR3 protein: CASSLILAGGMETQYF
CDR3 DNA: TGTGCCAGCAGTTTAATCCTAGCGGGAGGGATGGAGACCCAGTACTTC

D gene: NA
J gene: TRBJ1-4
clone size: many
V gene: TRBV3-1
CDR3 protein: CASSPPNPMHEKLFF
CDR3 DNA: TGTGCCAGCAGCCCCCCAAACCCTATGCATGAAAAACTGTTTTTT

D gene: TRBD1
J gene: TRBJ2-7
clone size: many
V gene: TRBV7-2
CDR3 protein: CASSPRQGAFLSYEQYF
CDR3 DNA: TGTGCCAGCAGCCCTCGACAGGGGGCCTTCCTATCCTACGAGCAGTACTTC

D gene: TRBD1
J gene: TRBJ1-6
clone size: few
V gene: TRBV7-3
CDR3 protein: CASSAGTGGYSPLHF
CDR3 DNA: TGTGCCAGCAGCGCCGGGACAGGAGGTTATTCACCCCTCCACTTT

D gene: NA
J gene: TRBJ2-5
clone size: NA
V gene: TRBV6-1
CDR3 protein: CASRSGWAEETQYF
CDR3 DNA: TGTGCCAGCCGGTCGGGATGGGCAGAAGAGACCCAGTACTTC

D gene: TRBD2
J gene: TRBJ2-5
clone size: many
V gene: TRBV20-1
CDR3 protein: CSARPPIAGTVETQYF
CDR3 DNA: TGCAGTGCTAGACCCCCGATAGCGGGAACGGTGGAGACCCAGTACTTC

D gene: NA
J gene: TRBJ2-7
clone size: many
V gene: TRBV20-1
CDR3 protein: CSASSPPSYEQYF
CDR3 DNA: TGCAGTGCTAGCAGTCCCCCCTCCTACGAGCAGTACTTC

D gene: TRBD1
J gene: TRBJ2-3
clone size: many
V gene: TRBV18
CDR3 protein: CASSPGQGHADTQYF
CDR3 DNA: TGTGCCAGCTCACCTGGACAGGGACATGCAGATACGCAGTATTTT

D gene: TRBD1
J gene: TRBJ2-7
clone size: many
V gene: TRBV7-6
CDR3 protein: CASSLQQGFDEQYF
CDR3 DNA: TGTGCCAGCAGCTTACAACAGGGGTTCGACGAGCAGTACTTC

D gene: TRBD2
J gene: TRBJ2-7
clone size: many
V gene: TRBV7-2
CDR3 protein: CASRGTSGRAGEQYF
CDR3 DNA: TGTGCCAGCAGGGGGACTAGCGGGAGGGCCGGCGAGCAGTACTTC

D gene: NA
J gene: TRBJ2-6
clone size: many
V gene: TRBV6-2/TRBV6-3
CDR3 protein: CASSPWAGIGANVLTF
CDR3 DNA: TGTGCCAGCTCCCCCTGGGCGGGGATTGGGGCCAACGTCCTGACTTTC

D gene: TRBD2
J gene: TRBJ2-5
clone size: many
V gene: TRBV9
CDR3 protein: CASSGLAGGFFETQYF
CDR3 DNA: TGTGCCAGCAGCGGATTAGCGGGAGGCTTTTTTGAGACCCAGTACTTC

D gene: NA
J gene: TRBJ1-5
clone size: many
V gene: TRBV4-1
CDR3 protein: CASSQELARALNQPQHF
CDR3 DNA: TGCGCCAGCAGCCAAGAATTGGCCCGGGCCCTAAATCAGCCCCAGCATTTT

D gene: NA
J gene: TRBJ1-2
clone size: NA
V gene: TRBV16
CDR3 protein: CASSQSMLLRNYGYTF
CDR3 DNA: TGTGCCAGCAGCCAATCTATGCTTCTCCGCAACTATGGCTACACCTTC

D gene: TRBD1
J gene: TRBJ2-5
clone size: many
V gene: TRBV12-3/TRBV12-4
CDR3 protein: CASSWDRRETQYF
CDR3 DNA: TGTGCCAGCAGTTGGGACAGAAGAGAGACCCAGTACTTC

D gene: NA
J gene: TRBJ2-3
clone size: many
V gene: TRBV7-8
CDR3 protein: CASSSISRTDTQYF
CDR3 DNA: TGTGCCAGCAGCTCCATATCCCGGACGGATACGCAGTATTTT

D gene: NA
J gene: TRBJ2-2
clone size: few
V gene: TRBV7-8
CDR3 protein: CASSLAVSAKPGELFF
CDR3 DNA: TGTGCCAGCAGCTTAGCTGTGTCGGCTAAACCCGGGGAGCTGTTTTTT

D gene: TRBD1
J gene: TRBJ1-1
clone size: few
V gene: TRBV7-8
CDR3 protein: CASSSEDRRDGRATEAFF
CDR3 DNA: TGTGCCAGCAGCTCAGAGGACAGGCGGGATGGTCGTGCCACTGAAGCTTTCTTT

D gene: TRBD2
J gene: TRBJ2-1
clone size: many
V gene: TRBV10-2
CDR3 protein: CASSEELAGVLDEQFF
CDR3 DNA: TGCGCCAGCAGTGAGGAACTAGCGGGAGTCTTGGATGAGCAGTTCTTC

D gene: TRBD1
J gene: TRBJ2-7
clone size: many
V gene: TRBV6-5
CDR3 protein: CASSYETGGAYEQYF
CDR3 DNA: TGTGCCAGCAGTTACGAGACAGGGGGCGCCTACGAGCAGTACTTC